These 12 T cell receptor beta chains share one sample of origin, sequenced in a study of long-term antiretroviral therapy in people with HIV. Version v3.0 of the immunoSEQ assay was performed at survey level. Some clones are missing from TCRdb's copy, which holds only in-frame ones; the method was immunoSEQ multiplex PCR. The table lists some 22,000 clones, about 82% of them singletons, with roughly 4.5% in the top ten. The input for sequencing was unsorted PBMCs, taken 1.3 years after starting antiretroviral therapy. All receptors derive from a man in his fifties or sixties with HIV.

The chain links TRBV6-6 to TRBJ1-1; the D is unclear. Trimming removed 10 bases from V and 5 bases from J, with 11 bases in between. CDR3 length: 11 residues. In germline, CDR1 is MNHNY, CDR2 SVGAGI (reference sequence). DNA of the CDR3: TGTGCCACCCGATCAAGGACTGAAGCTTTCTTT. This gives the protein CATRSRTEAFF.

DNA for the CDR3: TGTGCCAGCTCACCACCGTCAGTCTACGAGCAGTACTTC. Protein product: CASSPPSVYEQYF. The V call is TRBV18, the J call TRBJ2-7, with unresolved D. The CDR3 sequence is 13 residues long. Looked up from germline, CDR1 is KGHSH and CDR2 is LQKENI. V dropped 0 bases and J dropped 3 bases, with 6 bases sitting between them.

The chain couples TRBV7-8 to TRBJ2-7, with D possibly matching TRBD1 (6 bases). Per germline, CDR1 SGHVS and CDR2 FQNEAQ. The V and J ends lost 4 bases and 5 bases respectively, with 18 bases between them. This CDR3 is built from 15 residues. CDR3 loop: CASSSWGRAGDEQYF. The CDR3 region has the DNA TGTGCCAGCAGCTCGTGGGGAAGGGCAGGGGACGAGCAGTACTTC.

The chain has TRBV7-9 and TRBJ1-1; 7 bases line up with TRBD1. Germline V gene sequence: CDR1 SEHNR, CDR2 FQNEAQ (reference sequence). The CDR3 spans 15 residues. V gave up 6 bases and J gave up 0 bases; unmatched junction bases: 7. This CDR3 is CASSYLGQMNTEAFF. For the CDR3, the DNA is TGTGCCAGCAGTTATTTGGGACAGATGAACACTGAAGCTTTCTTT.

This clone appeared a few times. J is TRBJ1-4 and V is TRBV14; TRBD1 might be the D (6 bases). This CDR3 region has 15 residues. V shed 2 bases and J shed 5 bases, with 12 bases lying between them. In germline, CDR1 is SGHDN, CDR2 FVKESK. CDR3 sequence reads: CASSQTGILNEKLFF. CDR3 DNA sequence: TGTGCCAGCAGCCAAACAGGGATTCTAAATGAAAAACTGTTTTTT.

This clone occurred a few times. V usage is TRBV9 and J usage is TRBJ1-5, with 8 bases identical to TRBD1. CDR3 length equals 14 residues. Germline V gene lookup returns CDR1 SGDLS and CDR2 YYNGEE. V lost 3 bases, J lost 8 bases, and 7 bases stayed unmatched. The CDR3 is CASSETGASEPQHF. The CDR3, as DNA: TGTGCCAGCAGCGAGACAGGGGCTAGTGAGCCCCAGCATTTT.

The J gene is TRBJ2-7, the V gene TRBV5-6; 10 nucleotides agree with TRBD2. The germline V gene has CDR1 SGHDT and CDR2 YYEEEE. The CDR3 spans 15 residues. V dropped 4 bases and J dropped 2; count of bases not matched to a gene: 6. The CDR3 nucleotides read TGTGCCAGCAGCCATCTAGCGGGGGAGACCTACGAGCAGTACTTC. This codes for CASSHLAGETYEQYF.

This sequence joins TRBV27 and TRBJ1-1, with no clear D. The CDR3 has 12 residues. The germline V gene has CDR1 MNHEY and CDR2 SMNVEV (reference sequence). V gave up 0 bases and J gave up 11 bases, with 10 bases separating them. The CDR3 loop is CASSLSTGNAFF. DNA for the CDR3: TGTGCCAGCAGTTTATCTACCGGGAATGCTTTCTTT.

The rearrangement uses TRBV27 and TRBJ1-4, with D hard to call. From germline, CDR1 is MNHEY and CDR2 SMNVEV (reference sequence). The V and J ends lost 3 bases and 6 bases respectively, with 11 bases between them. The CDR3 is 14 amino acids. CDR3: CASSFWSGDEKLFF. CDR3 bases: TGTGCCAGCAGTTTTTGGTCAGGTGATGAAAAACTGTTTTTT.

This clone was picked up one time. The chain links TRBV14 to TRBJ2-7; 10 bases match TRBD1. Germline V CDR1 and CDR2: SGHDN, FVKESK. The CDR3 length is 14 residues. The J segment lost 9 bases and the V segment lost 2 bases, leaving 7 bases of the junction unmatched. As DNA, the CDR3 is TGTGCCAGCAGCCAATTGGGACAGGGGAACGTGCAGTACTTC. As protein: CASSQLGQGNVQYF.

CDR3 bases: TGTGCCAGCAGAAGACTAGCGGGAGAGGAGCAGTTCTTC. Translated, it gives CASRRLAGEEQFF. This rearrangement joins TRBV6-5 to TRBJ2-1, with TRBD2 identical over 12 bases. There are 13 residues in the CDR3. V shed 6 bases, J shed 10 bases, and the junction held 4 bases outside the gene matches. Germline CDR1 reads MNHEY; CDR2 reads SVGAGI.

V and J are TRBV2 and TRBJ1-1, with D uncertain. Deletions cut 2 bases from V and 0 bases from J, with 10 bases between. Germline loops: CDR1 SNHLY, CDR2 FYNNEI. The length of the CDR3 is 15 residues. CDR3 nucleotide sequence: TGTGCCAGCAGTGAAAGTAGCAGCCTGAACACTGAAGCTTTCTTT. As protein: CASSESSSLNTEAFF.